This T cell receptor (beta chain) was identified in a study of T cell responses to AZD1222 COVID-19 vaccine. The data were produced by immunoSEQ multiplex PCR, yet TCRdb's version contains in-frame clones alone and is incomplete. Counted here are about 120,000 clones, 87% occurring once; the ten biggest clones make up approximately 10%. The germline V gene has CDR1 SGHNT and CDR2 YENEEA. V was pared by 3 bases and J by 9 bases, with 11 bases between. CDR3 length equals 12 residues. Sequences were derived from peripheral blood, sampled on day 0 of AZD1222 vaccination. The chain combines TRBV11-3 with TRBJ1-1; no reliable D call. The clonotype comes from an adult in good health. CDR3 amino acids: CASSLGWRKAFF. The CDR3 coding sequence is TGTGCCAGCAGCTTGGGGTGGCGTAAAGCTTTCTTT.